The T cell receptor beta chain under discussion was sequenced for a study of blood T cell repertoires in COVID-19. Unmatched junction bases numbered 7, after V lost 7 bases and J lost 5 bases. CDR3 size: 12 residues. Looked up from germline, CDR1 is SQVTM and CDR2 is ANQGSEA. The table came from immunoSEQ multiplex PCR; TCRdb's copy has only in-frame clones and leaves some out. The sample lists 100,000 or so clones; 85% were seen once. Source material: peripheral blood. V usage is TRBV29-1 and J usage is TRBJ1-1; the match to TRBD1 covers 7 bases. The TCR originated in a man aged 50-60 years with active or convalescent COVID-19. CDR3 coding DNA: TGCAGCGGACATGACAGGGAAACTGAAGCTTTCTTT. Translating gives CSGHDRETEAFF.